This is a list of T cell receptor beta chains from one sample in a study of cytomegalovirus exposure and HLA in healthy donors. Libraries were prepared by immunoSEQ multiplex PCR; TCRdb keeps only in-frame clonotypes and omits some of them. This repertoire shows over 150,000 clones, around two thirds found once; its top ten account for approximately 1.5%. The sample was PBMCs. Receptors originate from a man aged 50-60 years in good health and CMV-seronegative. Both conserved end residues are part of each CDR3. A D gene is named only where the DNA matches it firmly. Clone size is not always given. Where it is, it says once, few, many or a class for expanded clones.

CDR3: CASSIDQGANGYTF; DNA: TGTGCCAGTAGTATAGACCAGGGGGCGAATGGCTACACCTTC; size: once; D: TRBD1; J: TRBJ1-2; V: TRBV19
CDR3: CASSEGRGMNTEAFF; DNA: TGCGCCAGCAGTGAAGGTCGGGGAATGAACACTGAAGCTTTCTTT; size: .; D: .; J: TRBJ1-1; V: TRBV10-2
CDR3: CATSRATAGGQETQYF; DNA: TGTGCCACCAGCAGAGCTACAGCGGGGGGTCAAGAGACCCAGTACTTC; size: .; D: TRBD2; J: TRBJ2-5; V: TRBV15
CDR3: CASSEGQGVGKAFF; DNA: TGTGCCAGCAGTGAGGGACAGGGAGTAGGGAAAGCTTTCTTT; size: .; D: TRBD1; J: TRBJ1-1; V: TRBV2
CDR3: CASSSGTGGFQPQHF; DNA: TGTGCCAGCAGCTCCGGGACAGGGGGCTTTCAGCCCCAGCATTTT; size: few; D: TRBD1; J: TRBJ1-5; V: TRBV7-2
CDR3: CASSGRAGYSSPLHF; DNA: TGTGCCAGCAGTGGCCGAGCAGGGTACTCTTCACCCCTCCACTTT; size: .; D: .; J: TRBJ1-6; V: TRBV2
CDR3: CASSLSIYTGELFF; DNA: TGTGCCAGCAGCTTGTCCATTTACACCGGGGAGCTGTTTTTT; size: .; D: .; J: TRBJ2-2; V: TRBV5-5
CDR3: CSVEDFQGPTYEQYF; DNA: TGCAGCGTTGAAGATTTTCAGGGCCCCACCTACGAGCAGTACTTC; size: .; D: .; J: TRBJ2-7; V: TRBV29-1
CDR3: CASSVRQGGETQYF; DNA: TGTGCCAGCAGTGTCCGACAGGGGGGAGAGACCCAGTACTTC; size: .; D: TRBD1; J: TRBJ2-5; V: TRBV7-9
CDR3: CASSSPGLAGGADTQYF; DNA: TGTGCCAGCAGCTCCCCGGGACTAGCGGGGGGGGCAGATACGCAGTATTTT; size: .; D: TRBD2; J: TRBJ2-3; V: TRBV7-2
CDR3: CASSLSGNYGYTF; DNA: TGTGCCAGCAGCTTATCCGGGAACTATGGCTACACCTTC; size: few; D: .; J: TRBJ1-2; V: TRBV5-6
CDR3: CASSPLGTPQETQYF; DNA: TGTGCCAGCTCACCACTGGGGACTCCACAAGAGACCCAGTACTTC; size: .; D: .; J: TRBJ2-5; V: TRBV18
CDR3: CASSLPAGTYEQYF; DNA: TGCGCCAGCAGCTTACCCGCAGGGACCTACGAGCAGTACTTC; size: .; D: .; J: TRBJ2-7; V: TRBV5-1
CDR3: CASSTTGGGNGYTF; DNA: TGTGCCAGTAGTACCACAGGGGGTGGTAATGGCTACACCTTC; size: .; D: TRBD1; J: TRBJ1-2; V: TRBV19
CDR3: CASSQGFGELFF; DNA: TGCGCCAGCAGTCAGGGGTTCGGGGAGCTGTTTTTT; size: few; D: .; J: TRBJ2-2; V: TRBV5-1
CDR3: CASSERQGPVQETQYF; DNA: TGTGCCAGCTCAGAGCGACAGGGGCCGGTACAAGAGACCCAGTACTTC; size: few; D: TRBD1; J: TRBJ2-5; V: TRBV18
CDR3: CASSLQGAADTQYF; DNA: TGTGCCAGCAGCTTACAGGGGGCTGCAGATACGCAGTATTTT; size: .; D: TRBD1; J: TRBJ2-3; V: TRBV11-2
CDR3: CASSFIGTADSYEQYF; DNA: TGTGCCAGCAGTTTTATCGGGACAGCCGACTCCTACGAGCAGTACTTC; size: .; D: TRBD1; J: TRBJ2-7; V: TRBV27
CDR3: CASRKQGPTEAFF; DNA: TGTGCCAGCAGGAAACAGGGGCCCACTGAAGCTTTCTTT; size: .; D: TRBD1; J: TRBJ1-1; V: TRBV27
CDR3: CASSFEQGGRYGYTF; DNA: TGTGCCAGCAGCTTCGAGCAGGGTGGTCGGTATGGCTACACCTTC; size: .; D: .; J: TRBJ1-2; V: TRBV5-5
CDR3: CASSPQGRQGTEAFF; DNA: TGTGCCAGCAGTCCCCAAGGTAGGCAGGGCACTGAAGCTTTCTTT; size: once; D: .; J: TRBJ1-1; V: TRBV6-6
CDR3: CASSLGQGAIRNTEAFF; DNA: TGTGCCAGCAGTTTAGGACAGGGGGCGATTCGGAACACTGAAGCTTTCTTT; size: .; D: TRBD1; J: TRBJ1-1; V: TRBV28
CDR3: CASSAGPNYGYTF; DNA: TGTGCCAGCAGTGCTGGGCCTAACTATGGCTACACCTTC; size: .; D: .; J: TRBJ1-2; V: TRBV2
CDR3: CASSPQTGPWGYTF; DNA: TGTGCCAGCAGTCCCCAGACAGGGCCTTGGGGCTACACCTTC; size: .; D: TRBD1; J: TRBJ1-2; V: TRBV6-5
CDR3: CASSITGGEVYGYTF; DNA: TGTGCCAGCAGTATCACAGGGGGCGAAGTCTATGGCTACACCTTC; size: few; D: TRBD1; J: TRBJ1-2; V: TRBV6-1
CDR3: CASSDKGSNTGELFF; DNA: TGTGCCAGCAGTGATAAGGGGTCGAACACCGGGGAGCTGTTTTTT; size: few; D: .; J: TRBJ2-2; V: TRBV2
CDR3: CASRTYRFQETQYF; DNA: TGTGCCAGCAGGACTTACAGGTTCCAAGAGACCCAGTACTTC; size: .; D: .; J: TRBJ2-5; V: TRBV6-5
CDR3: CASSVGSGSYTF; DNA: TGTGCCAGCAGCGTTGGCAGCGGGAGCTACACCTTC; size: .; D: .; J: TRBJ1-2; V: TRBV9
CDR3: CSVESMGGNTGELFF; DNA: TGCAGCGTTGAATCTATGGGGGGAAACACCGGGGAGCTGTTTTTT; size: once; D: .; J: TRBJ2-2; V: TRBV29-1
CDR3: CASSFSGQGAYEQYF; DNA: TGCGCCAGCAGCTTTTCGGGACAGGGGGCCTACGAGCAGTACTTC; size: once; D: TRBD1; J: TRBJ2-7; V: TRBV5-1
CDR3: CASSQISGGYEQYF; DNA: TGCGCCAGCAGCCAAATCTCAGGGGGGTACGAGCAGTACTTC; size: .; D: .; J: TRBJ2-7; V: TRBV4-1
CDR3: CASRRERRGIMTGELFF; DNA: TGTGCCAGCAGACGGGAACGCCGAGGTATTATGACCGGGGAGCTGTTTTTT; size: .; D: .; J: TRBJ2-2; V: TRBV7-9
CDR3: CASSEKGGDGYTF; DNA: TGTGCCAGCAGTGAAAAGGGGGGGGATGGCTACACCTTC; size: .; D: .; J: TRBJ1-2; V: TRBV6-1
CDR3: CASSQGQGDYGYTF; DNA: TGCGCCAGCAGCCAGGGACAGGGGGACTATGGCTACACCTTC; size: .; D: TRBD1; J: TRBJ1-2; V: TRBV5-1
CDR3: CASSILAGGTDTQYF; DNA: TGCGCCAGCAGCATCCTAGCGGGGGGGACAGATACGCAGTATTTT; size: .; D: TRBD2; J: TRBJ2-3; V: TRBV5-1
CDR3: CASSPYDGQGAGGYTF; DNA: TGTGCCAGCAGCCCCTACGACGGACAGGGGGCGGGTGGCTACACCTTC; size: .; D: TRBD1; J: TRBJ1-2; V: TRBV7-9
CDR3: CASREGQGGTGELFF; DNA: TGTGCCAGCAGAGAGGGACAGGGGGGAACCGGGGAGCTGTTTTTT; size: .; D: TRBD1; J: TRBJ2-2; V: TRBV2
CDR3: CASSKRGGHGYTF; DNA: TGTGCCAGCAGCAAAAGGGGGGGTCATGGCTACACCTTC; size: .; D: .; J: TRBJ1-2; V: TRBV21-1
CDR3: CASSRDRDTEAFF; DNA: TGTGCCAGCAGCCGTGACAGGGACACTGAAGCTTTCTTT; size: .; D: TRBD1; J: TRBJ1-1; V: TRBV7-3
CDR3: CASSFGLLPPYNEQFF; DNA: TGCGCCAGCAGCTTCGGACTTCTTCCCCCCTACAATGAGCAGTTCTTC; size: .; D: .; J: TRBJ2-1; V: TRBV5-1